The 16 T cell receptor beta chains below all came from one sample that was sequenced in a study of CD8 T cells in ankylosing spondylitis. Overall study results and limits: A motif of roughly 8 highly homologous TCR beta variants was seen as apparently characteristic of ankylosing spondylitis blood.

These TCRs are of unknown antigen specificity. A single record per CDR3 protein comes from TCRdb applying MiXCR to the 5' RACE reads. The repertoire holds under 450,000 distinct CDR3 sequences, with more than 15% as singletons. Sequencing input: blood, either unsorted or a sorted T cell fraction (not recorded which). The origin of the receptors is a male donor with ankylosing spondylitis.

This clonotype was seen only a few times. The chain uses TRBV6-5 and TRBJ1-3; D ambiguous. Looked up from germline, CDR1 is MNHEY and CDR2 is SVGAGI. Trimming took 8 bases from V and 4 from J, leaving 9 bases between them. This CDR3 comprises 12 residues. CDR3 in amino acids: CASQAGGNTIYF. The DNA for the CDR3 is TGTGCCAGCCAGGCGGGGGGAAACACCATATATTTT.

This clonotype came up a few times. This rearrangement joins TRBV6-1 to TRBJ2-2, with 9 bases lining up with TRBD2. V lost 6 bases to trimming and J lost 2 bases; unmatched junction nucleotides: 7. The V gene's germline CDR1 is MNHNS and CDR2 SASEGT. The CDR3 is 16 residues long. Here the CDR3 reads CASSRAGTSNTGELFF. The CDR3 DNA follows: TGTGCCAGCAGCCGAGCGGGGACTAGCAACACCGGGGAGCTGTTTTTT.

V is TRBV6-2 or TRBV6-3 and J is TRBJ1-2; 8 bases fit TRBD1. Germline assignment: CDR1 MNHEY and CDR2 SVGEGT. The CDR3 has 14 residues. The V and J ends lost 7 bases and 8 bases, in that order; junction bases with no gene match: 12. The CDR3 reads CASTETGVYYGYTF. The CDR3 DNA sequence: TGTGCCAGCACGGAGACAGGGGTTTATTACGGCTACACCTTC.

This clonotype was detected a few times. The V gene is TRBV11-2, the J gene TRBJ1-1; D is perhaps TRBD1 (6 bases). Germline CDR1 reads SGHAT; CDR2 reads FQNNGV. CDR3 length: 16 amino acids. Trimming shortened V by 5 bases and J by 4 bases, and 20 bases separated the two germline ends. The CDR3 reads CASSHMGHTVSTEAFF. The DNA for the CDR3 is TGTGCCAGCAGCCATATGGGACACACAGTTAGCACTGAAGCTTTCTTT.

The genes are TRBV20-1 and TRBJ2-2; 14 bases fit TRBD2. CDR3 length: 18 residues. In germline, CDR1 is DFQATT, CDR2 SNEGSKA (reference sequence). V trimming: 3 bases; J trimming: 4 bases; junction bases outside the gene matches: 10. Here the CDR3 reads CSARGTSGGPMSTGELFF. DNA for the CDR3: TGCAGTGCTAGGGGGACTAGCGGGGGCCCAATGTCCACCGGGGAGCTGTTTTTT.

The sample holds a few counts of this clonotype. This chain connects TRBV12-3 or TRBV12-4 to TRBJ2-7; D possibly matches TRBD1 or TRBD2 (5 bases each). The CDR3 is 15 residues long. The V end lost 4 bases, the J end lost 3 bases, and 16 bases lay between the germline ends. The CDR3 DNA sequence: TGTGCCAGCAGTTCAATCGGGACGGGGTTCTACGAGCAGTACTTC. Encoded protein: CASSSIGTGFYEQYF.

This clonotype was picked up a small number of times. CDR3 loop: CASSSRTGLDNYNEQFF. CDR3 DNA sequence: TGTGCCAGCAGCTCACGGACAGGGTTGGATAATTACAATGAGCAGTTCTTC. The chain uses TRBV5-6 and TRBJ2-1; 8 nucleotides match TRBD1. The CDR3 is 17 amino acids. Germline V gene data show CDR1 as SGHDT and CDR2 as YYEEEE. After removal of 3 bases from V and 4 bases from J, the junction contained 12 bases not matched to a gene.

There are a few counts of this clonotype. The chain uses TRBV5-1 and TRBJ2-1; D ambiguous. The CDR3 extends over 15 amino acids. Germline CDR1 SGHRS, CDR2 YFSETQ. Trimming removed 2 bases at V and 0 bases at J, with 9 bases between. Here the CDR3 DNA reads TGCGCCAGCAGCTTCGCGCCGGGCTCCTACAATGAGCAGTTCTTC. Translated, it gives CASSFAPGSYNEQFF.

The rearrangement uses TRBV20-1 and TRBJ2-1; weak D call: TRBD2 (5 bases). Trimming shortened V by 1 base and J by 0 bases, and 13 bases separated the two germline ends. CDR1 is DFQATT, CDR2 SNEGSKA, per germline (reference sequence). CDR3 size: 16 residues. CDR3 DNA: TGCAGTGCTAGAGTGGTGACTACCATCTCCTACAATGAGCAGTTCTTC. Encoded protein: CSARVVTTISYNEQFF.

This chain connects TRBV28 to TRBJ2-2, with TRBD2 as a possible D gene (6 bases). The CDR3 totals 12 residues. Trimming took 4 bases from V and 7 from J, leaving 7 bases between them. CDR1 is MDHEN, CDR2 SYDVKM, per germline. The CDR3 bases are TGTGCCAGCAGTTCGGGGGTCGGGGAGCTGTTTTTT. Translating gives CASSSGVGELFF.

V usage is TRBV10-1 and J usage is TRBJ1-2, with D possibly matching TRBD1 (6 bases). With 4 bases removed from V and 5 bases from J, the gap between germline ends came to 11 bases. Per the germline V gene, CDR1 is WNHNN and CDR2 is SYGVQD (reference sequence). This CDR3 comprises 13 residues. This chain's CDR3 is CASSARQDYGYTF. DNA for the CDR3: TGCGCCAGCAGTGCGCGACAGGATTATGGCTACACCTTC.

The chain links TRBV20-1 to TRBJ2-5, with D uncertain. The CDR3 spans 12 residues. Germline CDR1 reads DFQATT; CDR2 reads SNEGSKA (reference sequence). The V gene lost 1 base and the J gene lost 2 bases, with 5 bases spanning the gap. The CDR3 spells CSARGRQETQYF. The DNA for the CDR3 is TGCAGTGCTAGAGGGCGGCAAGAGACCCAGTACTTC.

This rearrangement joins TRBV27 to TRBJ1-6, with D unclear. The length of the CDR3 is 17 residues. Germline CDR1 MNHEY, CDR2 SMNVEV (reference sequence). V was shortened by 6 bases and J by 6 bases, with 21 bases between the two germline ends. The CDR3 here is CASSWLKPAGGNSPLHF. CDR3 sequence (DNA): TGTGCCAGCAGCTGGCTAAAGCCGGCGGGCGGTAATTCACCCCTCCACTTT.

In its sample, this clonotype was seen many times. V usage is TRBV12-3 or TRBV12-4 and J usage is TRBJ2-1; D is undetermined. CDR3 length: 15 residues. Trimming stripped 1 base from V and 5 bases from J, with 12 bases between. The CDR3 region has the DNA TGTGCCAGCAGTTTAGGGGCAGCCCCCAACAATGAGCAGTTCTTC. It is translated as CASSLGAAPNNEQFF.

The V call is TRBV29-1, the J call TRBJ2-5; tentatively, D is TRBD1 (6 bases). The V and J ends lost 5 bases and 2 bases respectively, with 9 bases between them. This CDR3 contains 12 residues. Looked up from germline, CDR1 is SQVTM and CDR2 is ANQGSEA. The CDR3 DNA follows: TGCAGCGTTTTTCAGGGGCAAGAGACCCAGTACTTC. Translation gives CSVFQGQETQYF.

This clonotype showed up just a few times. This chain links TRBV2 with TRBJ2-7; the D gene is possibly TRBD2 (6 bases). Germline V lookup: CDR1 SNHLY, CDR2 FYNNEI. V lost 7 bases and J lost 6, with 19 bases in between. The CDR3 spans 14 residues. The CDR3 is CASTRIGGSLEQYF. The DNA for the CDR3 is TGTGCCAGCACTCGAATTGGAGGGTCCCTCGAGCAGTACTTC.